This T cell receptor beta chain was identified during a study of vaccination effects on CD4 cells after COVID-19. Data came from immunoSEQ multiplex PCR; TCRdb stores just in-frame clones and leaves some out. The sample comprises about 25,000 clones, 76% of which are singletons, and approximately 10% rests with the top ten. After expansion with viral peptide pools in the ViraFEST assay, antigen-specific CD4+ T cells were sequenced. Cultured cells yielded isolated CD4+ T cells after around 10 days. Nobody among the vaccine recipients had prior SARS-CoV-2 infection (nucleocapsid antibodies were negative). PBMC were cultured at around 2 million per well with 9 to 10 IU/ml IL-2 and about 9.4 ug/ml peptides. Half of the medium was exchanged for IL-2 medium on both days 3 and 7. Comments on this clone: Its antigen remains unknown.

The J segment lost 8 bases and the V segment lost 0 bases, leaving 9 bases of the junction unmatched. The CDR3 spans 16 residues. Germline CDR1 is MNHEY and CDR2 is SVGAGI. The source was CD4+ T cells from PBMCs cultured with HCoV-NL63 spike peptides, collected before COVID-19 vaccination. J is TRBJ1-2 and V is TRBV6-5, with 10 bases identical to TRBD1. The receptor's source is a human donor who received a COVID-19 vaccine. CDR3 sequence: CASSYSGQGLRSGYTF. The CDR3 DNA reads TGTGCCAGCAGTTACTCGGGACAGGGGCTGAGAAGCGGCTACACCTTC.